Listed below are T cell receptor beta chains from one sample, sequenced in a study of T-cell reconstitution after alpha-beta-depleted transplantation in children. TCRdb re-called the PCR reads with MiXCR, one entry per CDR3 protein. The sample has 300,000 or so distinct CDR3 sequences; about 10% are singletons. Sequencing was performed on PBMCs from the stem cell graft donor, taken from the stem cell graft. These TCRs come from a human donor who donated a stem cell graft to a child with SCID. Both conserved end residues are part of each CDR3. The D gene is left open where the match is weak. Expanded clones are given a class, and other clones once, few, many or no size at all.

cdr3_aa: CSGSTEDEQFF
cdr3_nt: TGCAGTGGTTCCACCGAGGATGAGCAGTTCTTC
v_call: TRBV20-1
clone_size: few
d_call: .
j_call: TRBJ2-1

cdr3_aa: CASSYSRTELLAKNIQYF
cdr3_nt: TGTGCCAGCAGTTACTCCCGGACAGAGCTTCTAGCCAAAAACATTCAGTACTTC
v_call: TRBV6-2/TRBV6-3
clone_size: few
d_call: .
j_call: TRBJ2-4

cdr3_aa: CASSAARVNTEAFF
cdr3_nt: TGTGCCAGCAGCGCCGCCCGAGTGAACACTGAAGCTTTCTTT
v_call: TRBV9
clone_size: many
d_call: .
j_call: TRBJ1-1

cdr3_aa: CASSLAPGGEAGELFF
cdr3_nt: TGTGCCAGCAGTTTAGCGCCCGGGGGCGAGGCCGGGGAGCTGTTTTTT
v_call: TRBV12-3/TRBV12-4
clone_size: .
d_call: .
j_call: TRBJ2-2

cdr3_aa: CAISDPGQAYGYTF
cdr3_nt: TGCGCCATCTCCGACCCGGGACAGGCTTATGGCTACACCTTC
v_call: TRBV5-1
clone_size: .
d_call: TRBD1
j_call: TRBJ1-2

cdr3_aa: CSARGQDGQGYYF
cdr3_nt: TGCAGTGCTAGAGGTCAGGATGGGCAGGGATATTACTTC
v_call: TRBV20-1
clone_size: many
d_call: .
j_call: TRBJ2-7

cdr3_aa: CASSLEVGYTGELFF
cdr3_nt: TGCGCCAGCAGCTTGGAGGTGGGGTACACCGGGGAGCTGTTTTTT
v_call: TRBV5-1
clone_size: .
d_call: .
j_call: TRBJ2-2

cdr3_aa: CASSDKPYQPQHF
cdr3_nt: TGTGCCAGCAGTGACAAACCCTATCAGCCCCAGCATTTT
v_call: TRBV6-1
clone_size: many
d_call: .
j_call: TRBJ1-5

cdr3_aa: CASSFGLGRQFNTGELFF
cdr3_nt: TGCGCCAGCAGCTTTGGACTGGGACGCCAATTTAACACCGGGGAGCTGTTTTTT
v_call: TRBV5-1
clone_size: few
d_call: .
j_call: TRBJ2-2

cdr3_aa: CASSLLDRVTEAFF
cdr3_nt: TGTGCCAGCAGCTTGTTGGACAGGGTGACTGAAGCTTTCTTT
v_call: TRBV5-6
clone_size: .
d_call: TRBD1
j_call: TRBJ1-1

cdr3_aa: CASSLTGWGETQYF
cdr3_nt: TGTGCCAGCAGCTTGACAGGGTGGGGGGAGACCCAGTACTTC
v_call: TRBV7-6
clone_size: .
d_call: TRBD1
j_call: TRBJ2-5

cdr3_aa: CASSFQSSNQPQHF
cdr3_nt: TGTGCCAGCAGCTTTCAGAGCAGCAATCAGCCCCAGCATTTT
v_call: TRBV7-2
clone_size: few
d_call: .
j_call: TRBJ1-5

cdr3_aa: CASSVDSGANVLTF
cdr3_nt: TGTGCCAGCTCTGTGGACTCTGGGGCCAACGTCCTGACTTTC
v_call: TRBV18
clone_size: few
d_call: .
j_call: TRBJ2-6

cdr3_aa: CASSQIAGTDTQYF
cdr3_nt: TGCGCCAGCAGCCAGATAGCGGGCACAGATACGCAGTATTTT
v_call: TRBV4-1
clone_size: .
d_call: .
j_call: TRBJ2-3

cdr3_aa: CASGPQGFTEAFF
cdr3_nt: TGTGCTAGTGGACCCCAGGGTTTCACTGAAGCTTTCTTT
v_call: TRBV12-5
clone_size: .
d_call: .
j_call: TRBJ1-1

cdr3_aa: CASSERKPFEGTGELFF
cdr3_nt: TGTGCCAGCAGTGAAAGGAAACCCTTCGAGGGAACCGGGGAGCTGTTTTTT
v_call: TRBV25-1
clone_size: .
d_call: .
j_call: TRBJ2-2

cdr3_aa: CASSIGGTASYEQYF
cdr3_nt: TGCGCCAGCAGCATAGGGGGAACGGCCTCCTACGAGCAGTACTTC
v_call: TRBV5-1
clone_size: .
d_call: .
j_call: TRBJ2-7

cdr3_aa: CASAPIGTGELFF
cdr3_nt: TGTGCCAGCGCTCCCATTGGAACCGGGGAGCTGTTTTTT
v_call: TRBV9
clone_size: .
d_call: .
j_call: TRBJ2-2

cdr3_aa: CASSGLWNTEAFF
cdr3_nt: TGTGCCAGCAGCGGCCTATGGAACACTGAAGCTTTCTTT
v_call: TRBV9
clone_size: .
d_call: .
j_call: TRBJ1-1